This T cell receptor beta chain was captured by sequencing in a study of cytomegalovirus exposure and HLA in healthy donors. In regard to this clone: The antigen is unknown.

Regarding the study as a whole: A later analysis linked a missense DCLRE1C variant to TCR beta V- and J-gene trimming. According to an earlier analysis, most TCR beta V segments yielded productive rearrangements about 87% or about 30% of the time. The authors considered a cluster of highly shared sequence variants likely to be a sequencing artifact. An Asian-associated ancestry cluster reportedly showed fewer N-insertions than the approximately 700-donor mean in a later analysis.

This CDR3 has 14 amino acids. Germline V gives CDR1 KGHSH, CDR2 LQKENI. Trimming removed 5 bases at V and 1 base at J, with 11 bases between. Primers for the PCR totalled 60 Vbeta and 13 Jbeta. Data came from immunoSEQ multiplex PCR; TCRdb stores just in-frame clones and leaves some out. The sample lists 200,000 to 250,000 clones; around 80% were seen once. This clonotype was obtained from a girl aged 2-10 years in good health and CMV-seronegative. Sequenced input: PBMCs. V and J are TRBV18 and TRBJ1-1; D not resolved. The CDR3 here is CASSAWEQNTEAFF. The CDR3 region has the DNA TGTGCCAGCTCAGCTTGGGAGCAGAACACTGAAGCTTTCTTT.